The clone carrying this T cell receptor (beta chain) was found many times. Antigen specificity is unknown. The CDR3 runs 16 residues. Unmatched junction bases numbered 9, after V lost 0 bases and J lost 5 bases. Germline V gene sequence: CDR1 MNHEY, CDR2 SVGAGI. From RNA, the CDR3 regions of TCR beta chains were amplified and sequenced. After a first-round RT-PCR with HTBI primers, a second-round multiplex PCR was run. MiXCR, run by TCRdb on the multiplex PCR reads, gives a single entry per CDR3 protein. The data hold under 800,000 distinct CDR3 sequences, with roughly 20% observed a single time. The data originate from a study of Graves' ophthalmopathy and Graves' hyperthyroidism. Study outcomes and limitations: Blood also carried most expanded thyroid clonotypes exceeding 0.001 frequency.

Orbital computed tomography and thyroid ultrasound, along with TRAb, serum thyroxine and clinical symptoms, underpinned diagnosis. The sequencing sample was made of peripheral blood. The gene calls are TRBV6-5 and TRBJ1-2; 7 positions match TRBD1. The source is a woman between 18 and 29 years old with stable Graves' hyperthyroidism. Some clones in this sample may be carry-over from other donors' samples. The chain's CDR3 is CASSYSITGERYGYTF. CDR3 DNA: TGTGCCAGCAGTTACTCAATCACAGGGGAGAGATATGGCTACACCTTC.